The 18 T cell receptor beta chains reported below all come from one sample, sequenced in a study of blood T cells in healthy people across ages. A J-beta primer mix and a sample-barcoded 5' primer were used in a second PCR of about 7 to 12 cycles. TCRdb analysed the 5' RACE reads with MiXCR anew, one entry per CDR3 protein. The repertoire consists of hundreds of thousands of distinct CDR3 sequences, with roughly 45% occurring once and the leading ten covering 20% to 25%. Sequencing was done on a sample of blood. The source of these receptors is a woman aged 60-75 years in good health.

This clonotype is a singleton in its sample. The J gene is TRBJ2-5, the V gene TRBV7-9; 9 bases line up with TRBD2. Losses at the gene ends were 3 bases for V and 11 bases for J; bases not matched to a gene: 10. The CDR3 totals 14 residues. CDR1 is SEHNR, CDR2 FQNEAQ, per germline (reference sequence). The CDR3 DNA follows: TGTGCCAGCAGCTTTAGCGGGAGCGTGAATGAGCAGTACTTC. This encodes CASSFSGSVNEQYF. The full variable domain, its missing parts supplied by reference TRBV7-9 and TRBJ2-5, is DTGVSQNPRHKITKRGQNVTFRCDPISEHNRLYWYRQTLGQGPEFLTYFQNEAQLEKSRLLSDRFSAERPKGSFSTLEIQRTEQGDSAMYLCASSFSGSVNEQYFGPGTRLLVL.

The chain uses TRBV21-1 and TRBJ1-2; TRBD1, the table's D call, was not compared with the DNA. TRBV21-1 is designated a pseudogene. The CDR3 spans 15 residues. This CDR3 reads CASSNPGETLYGYTF. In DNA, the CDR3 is TGTGCCAGCAGCAACCCTGGGGAGACCTTATATGGCTACACCTTC.

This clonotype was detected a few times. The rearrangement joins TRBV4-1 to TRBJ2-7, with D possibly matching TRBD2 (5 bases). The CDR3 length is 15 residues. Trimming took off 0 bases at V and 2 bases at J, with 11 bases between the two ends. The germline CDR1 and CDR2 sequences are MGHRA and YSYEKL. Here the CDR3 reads CASSQEALATYEQYF. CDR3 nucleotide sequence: TGCGCCAGCAGCCAAGAGGCTCTAGCTACCTACGAGCAGTACTTC.

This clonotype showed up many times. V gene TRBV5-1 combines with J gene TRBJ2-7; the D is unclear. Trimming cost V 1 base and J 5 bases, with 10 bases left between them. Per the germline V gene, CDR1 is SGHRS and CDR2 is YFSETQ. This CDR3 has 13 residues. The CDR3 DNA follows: TGCGCCAGCAGCTTGTCAAGTCCCCACGAGCAGTACTTC. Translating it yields CASSLSSPHEQYF. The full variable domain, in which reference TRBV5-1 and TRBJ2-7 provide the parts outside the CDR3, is KAGVTQTPRYLIKTRGQQVTLSCSPISGHRSVSWYQQTPGQGLQFLFEYFSETQRNKGNFPGRFSGRQFSNSRSEMNVSTLELGDSALYLCASSLSSPHEQYFGPGTRLTVT.

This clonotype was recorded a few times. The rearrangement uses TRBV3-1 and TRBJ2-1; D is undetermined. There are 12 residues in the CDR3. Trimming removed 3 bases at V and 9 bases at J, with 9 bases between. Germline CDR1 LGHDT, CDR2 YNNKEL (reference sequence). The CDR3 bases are TGTGCCAGCAGCCATACCGAAGGTGAGCAGTTCTTC. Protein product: CASSHTEGEQFF.

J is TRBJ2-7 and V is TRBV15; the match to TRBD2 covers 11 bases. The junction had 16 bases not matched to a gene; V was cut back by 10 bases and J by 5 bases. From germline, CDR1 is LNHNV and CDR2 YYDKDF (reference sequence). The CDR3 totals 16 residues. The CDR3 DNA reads TGTGCCATCTCGCTGGGGGGGACTAGCGGTAAAAACGAGCAGTACTTC. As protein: CAISLGGTSGKNEQYF.

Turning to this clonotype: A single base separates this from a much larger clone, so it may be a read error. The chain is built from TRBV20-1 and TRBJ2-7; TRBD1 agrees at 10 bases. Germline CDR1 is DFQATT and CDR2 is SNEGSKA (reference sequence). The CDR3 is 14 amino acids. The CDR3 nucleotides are TGCAGTGCTCTGGACAGGGGGTCGACCTACGGGCAGTACTTC. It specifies CSALDRGSTYGQYF.

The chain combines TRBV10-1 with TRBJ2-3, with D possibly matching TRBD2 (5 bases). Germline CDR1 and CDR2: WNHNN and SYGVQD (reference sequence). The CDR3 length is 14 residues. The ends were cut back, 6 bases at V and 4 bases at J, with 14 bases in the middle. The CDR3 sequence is CASSDRTGADTQYF. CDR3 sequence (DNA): TGCGCCAGCAGCGACCGGACTGGTGCAGATACGCAGTATTTT.

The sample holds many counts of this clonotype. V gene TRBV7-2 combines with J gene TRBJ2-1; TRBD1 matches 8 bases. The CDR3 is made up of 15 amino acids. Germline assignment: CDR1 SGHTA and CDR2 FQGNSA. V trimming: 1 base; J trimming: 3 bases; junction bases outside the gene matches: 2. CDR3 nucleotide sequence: TGTGCCAGCAGCTTAGGACAGGGGATCTACAATGAGCAGTTCTTC. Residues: CASSLGQGIYNEQFF.

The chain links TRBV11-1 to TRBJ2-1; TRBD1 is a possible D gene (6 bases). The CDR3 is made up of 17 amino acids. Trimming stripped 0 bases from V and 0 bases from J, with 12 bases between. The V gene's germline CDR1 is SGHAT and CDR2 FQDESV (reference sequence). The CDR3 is CASSLALSTGSYNEQFF. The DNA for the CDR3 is TGTGCCAGCAGCTTAGCCTTGTCGACAGGCTCCTACAATGAGCAGTTCTTC.

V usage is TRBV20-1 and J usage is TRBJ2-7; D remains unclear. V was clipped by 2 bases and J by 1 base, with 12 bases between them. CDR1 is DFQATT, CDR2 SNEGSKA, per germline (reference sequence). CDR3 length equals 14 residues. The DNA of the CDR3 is TGCAGTGCTAGATCGTGGCTGGGTTCCTACGAGCAGTACTTC. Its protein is CSARSWLGSYEQYF.

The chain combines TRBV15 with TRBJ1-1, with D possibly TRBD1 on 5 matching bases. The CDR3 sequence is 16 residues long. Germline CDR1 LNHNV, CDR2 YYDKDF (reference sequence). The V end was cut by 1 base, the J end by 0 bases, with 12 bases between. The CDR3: CATSRAGTGVNTEAFF. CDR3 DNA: TGTGCCACCAGCAGAGCCGGGACCGGGGTGAACACTGAAGCTTTCTTT.

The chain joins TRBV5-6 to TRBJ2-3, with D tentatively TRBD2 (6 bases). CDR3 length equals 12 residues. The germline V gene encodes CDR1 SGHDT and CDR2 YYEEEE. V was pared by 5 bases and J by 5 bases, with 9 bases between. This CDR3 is CASSRGRDTQYF. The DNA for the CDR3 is TGTGCCAGCAGTCGGGGGAGAGATACGCAGTATTTT.

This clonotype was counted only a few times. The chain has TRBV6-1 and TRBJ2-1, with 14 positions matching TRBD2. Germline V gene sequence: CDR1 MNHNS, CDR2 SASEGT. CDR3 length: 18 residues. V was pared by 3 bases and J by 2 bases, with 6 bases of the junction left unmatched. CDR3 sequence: CASSDRTGLAGAYNEQFF. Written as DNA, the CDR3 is TGTGCCAGCAGTGACCGGACGGGACTAGCGGGAGCCTACAATGAGCAGTTCTTC.

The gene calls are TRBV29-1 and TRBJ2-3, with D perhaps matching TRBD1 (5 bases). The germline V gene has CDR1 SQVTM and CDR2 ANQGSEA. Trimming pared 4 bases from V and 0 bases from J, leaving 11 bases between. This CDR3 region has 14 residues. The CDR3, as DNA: TGCAGCGTTGCGAAGACAGATAGCACAGATACGCAGTATTTT. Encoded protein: CSVAKTDSTDTQYF.

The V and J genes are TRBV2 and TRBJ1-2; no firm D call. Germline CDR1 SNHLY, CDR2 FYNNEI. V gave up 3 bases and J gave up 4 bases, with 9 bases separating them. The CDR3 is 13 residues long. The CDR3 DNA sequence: TGTGCCAGCAGTGACCTCCTTCGCTATGGCTACACCTTC. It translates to CASSDLLRYGYTF.

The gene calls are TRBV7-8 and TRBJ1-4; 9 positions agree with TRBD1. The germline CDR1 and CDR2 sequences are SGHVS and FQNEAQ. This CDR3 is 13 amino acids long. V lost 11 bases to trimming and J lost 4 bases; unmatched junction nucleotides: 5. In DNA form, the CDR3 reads TGTGCCGGAGGGACAGGGTATAATGAAAAACTGTTTTTT. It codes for CAGGTGYNEKLFF.

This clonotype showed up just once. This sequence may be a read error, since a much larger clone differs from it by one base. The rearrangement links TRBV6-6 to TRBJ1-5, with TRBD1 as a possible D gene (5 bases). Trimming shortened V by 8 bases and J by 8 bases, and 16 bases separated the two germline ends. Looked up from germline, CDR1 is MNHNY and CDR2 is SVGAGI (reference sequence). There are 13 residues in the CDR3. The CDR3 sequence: CASLPGTDKPQHF. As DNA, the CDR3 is TGTGCCAGCCTCCCCGGGACGGATAAGCCCCAGCATTTT.